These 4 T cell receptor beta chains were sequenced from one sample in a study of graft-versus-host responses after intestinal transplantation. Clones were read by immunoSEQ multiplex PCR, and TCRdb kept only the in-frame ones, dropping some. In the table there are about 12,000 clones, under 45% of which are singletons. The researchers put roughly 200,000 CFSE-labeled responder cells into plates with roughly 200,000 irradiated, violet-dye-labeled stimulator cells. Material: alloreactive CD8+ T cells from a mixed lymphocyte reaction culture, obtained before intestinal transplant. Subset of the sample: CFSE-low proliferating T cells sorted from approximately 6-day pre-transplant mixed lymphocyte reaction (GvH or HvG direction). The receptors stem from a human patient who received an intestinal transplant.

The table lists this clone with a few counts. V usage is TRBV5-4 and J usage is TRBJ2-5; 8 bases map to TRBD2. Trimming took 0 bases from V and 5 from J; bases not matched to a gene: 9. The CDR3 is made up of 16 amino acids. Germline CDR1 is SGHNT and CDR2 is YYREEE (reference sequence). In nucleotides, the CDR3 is TGTGCCAGCAGCTTGGCATTCAGCGGGAGTGGTGAGACCCAGTACTTC. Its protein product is CASSLAFSGSGETQYF.

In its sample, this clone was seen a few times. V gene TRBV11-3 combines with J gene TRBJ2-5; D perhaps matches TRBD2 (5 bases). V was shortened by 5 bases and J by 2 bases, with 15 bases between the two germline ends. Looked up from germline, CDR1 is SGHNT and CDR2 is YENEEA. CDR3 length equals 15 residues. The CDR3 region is CASSPYFAGQETQYF. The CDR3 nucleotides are TGTGCCAGCAGCCCCTACTTCGCGGGTCAAGAGACCCAGTACTTC.

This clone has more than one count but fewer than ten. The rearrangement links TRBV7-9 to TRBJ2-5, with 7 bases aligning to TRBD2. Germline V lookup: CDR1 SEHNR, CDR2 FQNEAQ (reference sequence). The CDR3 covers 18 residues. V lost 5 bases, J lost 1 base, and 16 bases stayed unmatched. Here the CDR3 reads CASSGAAGVFFRQETQYF. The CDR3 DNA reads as TGTGCCAGCAGCGGCGCGGCGGGAGTGTTCTTTCGCCAAGAGACCCAGTACTTC.

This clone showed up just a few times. CDR3 amino acids: CASSWGLAGGDEQFF. As DNA, the CDR3 is TGTGCCAGCAGCTGGGGACTAGCGGGAGGAGATGAGCAGTTCTTC. The chain employs TRBV5-8 and TRBJ2-1; TRBD2 matches 15 bases. Looked up from germline, CDR1 is SGHTS and CDR2 is YDEGEE. This CDR3 is 15 amino acids long. The V gene end was trimmed by 3 bases and the J gene end by 8 bases; junction bases not matched to a gene: 3.